This passage covers 14 T cell receptor beta chains from one sample sequenced in a study of response to subunit inactivated influenza vaccine. Using its own MiXCR run on the RT-PCR reads, TCRdb lists one record per CDR3 protein. The sample holds some 300,000 distinct CDR3 sequences; about 20% are singletons and the top ten take 10%. The sequencing here drew on PBMCs from blood, taken less than 22 months after vaccination. Receptors were obtained from a man aged 45 to 75 who received an inactivated influenza vaccine.

This chain connects TRBV29-1 to TRBJ1-1, with TRBD1 identical over 7 bases. The CDR3 is 13 amino acids. V shed 6 bases and J 1 base; nucleotides not matched to a gene: 5. The V gene's germline CDR1 is SQVTM and CDR2 ANQGSEA. CDR3 nucleotides: TGCAGCGTATCGGACAGGAAGAACACTGAAGCTTTCTTT. It yields the protein CSVSDRKNTEAFF. Filled out from reference TRBV29-1 and TRBJ1-1, the complete variable domain reads SAVISQKPSRDICQRGTSLTIQCQVDSQVTMMFWYRQQPGQSLTLIATANQGSEATYESGFVIDKFPISRPNLTFSTLTVSNMSPEDSSIYLCSVSDRKNTEAFFGQGTRLTVV.

This chain connects TRBV4-3 to TRBJ1-5; TRBD1 agrees at 8 bases. The V gene end was trimmed by 0 bases and the J gene end by 6 bases; junction bases not matched to a gene: 7. This CDR3 spans 16 amino acids. In germline, CDR1 is LGHNA, CDR2 YSLEER. CDR3 DNA: TGCGCCAGCAGCCAAGATTGGAACAGGGGGACTCAGCCCCAGCATTTT. This sequence encodes CASSQDWNRGTQPQHF.

The chain combines TRBV20-1 with TRBJ2-2; 11 nucleotides line up with TRBD2. The V segment lost 5 bases and the J segment 5 bases; nucleotides outside the gene matches: 4. The CDR3 spans 14 residues. Germline assignment: CDR1 DFQATT and CDR2 SNEGSKA (reference sequence). Written as DNA, the CDR3 is TGCAGTGCTGAACTAGCGGGAGCGACCGGGGAGCTGTTTTTT. As protein: CSAELAGATGELFF.

The chain is built from TRBV12-3 or TRBV12-4 and TRBJ2-3; TRBD2 agrees at 7 bases. The CDR3 runs to 14 residues. V dropped 6 bases and J dropped 1; count of bases not matched to a gene: 4. The CDR3 DNA reads as TGTGCCAGCAGGAGGAGCGGGGGCACAGATACGCAGTATTTT. This sequence encodes CASRRSGGTDTQYF.

The rearrangement joins TRBV5-4 to TRBJ1-1; D is uncertain. The CDR3 runs to 14 residues. Germline V gene sequence: CDR1 SGHNT, CDR2 YYREEE (reference sequence). V dropped 1 base and J dropped 1 base, with 8 bases sitting between them. CDR3 residues: CASSLPHTNTEAFF. For the CDR3, the DNA is TGTGCCAGCAGCTTGCCCCACACGAACACTGAAGCTTTCTTT. Filled out from reference TRBV5-4 and TRBJ1-1, the complete variable domain reads ETGVTQSPTHLIKTRGQQVTLRCSSQSGHNTVSWYQQALGQGPQFIFQYYREEENGRGNFPPRFSGLQFPNYSSELNVNALELDDSALYLCASSLPHTNTEAFFGQGTRLTVV.

V usage is TRBV20-1 and J usage is TRBJ1-2, with D hard to call. The germline V and J ends were trimmed by 7 bases and 7 bases, with 7 bases remaining between them. The CDR3 is 9 residues long. Germline V gene data show CDR1 as DFQATT and CDR2 as SNEGSKA (reference sequence). CDR3 region: CSVTLGYTF. The CDR3 DNA follows: TGCAGTGTTACTCTTGGCTACACCTTC.

The genes are TRBV7-2 and TRBJ1-6; no clear D. V lost 7 bases to trimming and J lost 6 bases, with 10 bases between them. The CDR3 has 13 amino acids. The V gene's germline CDR1 is SGHTA and CDR2 FQGNSA. DNA of the CDR3: TGTGCCAGCACCCGGACGGGTAATTCACCCCTCCACTTT. Translated: CASTRTGNSPLHF.

The chain combines TRBV29-1 with TRBJ1-1; no reliable D call. From germline, CDR1 is SQVTM and CDR2 ANQGSEA. The CDR3 consists of 13 residues. Between the trimmed V and J ends, which lost 7 bases and 2 bases, there was a span of 14 bases. The CDR3, as DNA: TGCAGCGGGGGTTTGATGGCTAACACTGAAGCTTTCTTT. It codes for CSGGLMANTEAFF.

This clonotype showed up just once. The chain employs TRBV20-1 and TRBJ2-5, with 11 nucleotides matching TRBD2. The CDR3 has 15 residues. Germline loops: CDR1 DFQATT, CDR2 SNEGSKA (reference sequence). The junction had 5 bases not matched to a gene; V was cut back by 3 bases and J by 2 bases. The CDR3 DNA reads as TGCAGTGCTAGTCCGGCTAGCGGGAGGCAAGAGACCCAGTACTTC. Translated, it gives CSASPASGRQETQYF.

This clonotype showed up just a few times. Here the CDR3 reads CASSLRDRDQPQHF. CDR3 coding DNA: TGTGCCAGCTCTTTGAGGGACCGGGATCAGCCCCAGCATTTT. This sequence joins TRBV18 and TRBJ1-5; maybe TRBD1 (5 bases). The CDR3 loop spans 14 amino acids. Germline assignment: CDR1 KGHSH and CDR2 LQKENI. Trimming took off 6 bases at V and 5 bases at J, with 14 bases between the two ends.

This clonotype was observed at least ten times. The chain couples TRBV6-1 to TRBJ1-5, with D uncertain. Germline V gene sequence: CDR1 MNHNS, CDR2 SASEGT. Trimming took off 7 bases at V and 2 bases at J, with 12 bases between the two ends. The CDR3 has 14 residues. Written as DNA, the CDR3 is TGTGCCAGCAACTTTCCTGAAGGCAATCAGCCCCAGCATTTT. This encodes CASNFPEGNQPQHF.

This clonotype was detected only a few times. The chain couples TRBV29-1 to TRBJ1-1, with D hard to call. The CDR3 extends over 11 amino acids. From germline, CDR1 is SQVTM and CDR2 ANQGSEA. The ends were cut back, 8 bases at V and 0 bases at J, with 7 bases in the middle. This CDR3 reads CSSRMNTEAFF. The CDR3 DNA sequence: TGCAGCTCCAGGATGAACACTGAAGCTTTCTTT. The variable domain in full, completed from reference TRBV29-1 and TRBJ1-1, reads SAVISQKPSRDICQRGTSLTIQCQVDSQVTMMFWYRQQPGQSLTLIATANQGSEATYESGFVIDKFPISRPNLTFSTLTVSNMSPEDSSIYLCSSRMNTEAFFGQGTRLTVV.

The V call is TRBV12-3 or TRBV12-4, the J call TRBJ2-3; D not resolved. This CDR3 has 11 residues. Trimming cost V 5 bases and J 10 bases, with 10 bases left between them. CDR3 DNA sequence: TGTGCCAGCAGTCCCGGGCTATCGCAGTATTTT. Its translation is CASSPGLSQYF.

The rearrangement links TRBV11-2 to TRBJ2-2; D gene unclear. Trimming shortened V by 1 base and J by 0 bases, and 9 bases separated the two germline ends. The CDR3 contains 16 residues. The germline gives CDR1 SGHAT, CDR2 FQNNGV. The DNA for the CDR3 is TGTGCCAGCAGCTTAGGAGGCGTTACGAACACCGGGGAGCTGTTTTTT. Translation gives CASSLGGVTNTGELFF.